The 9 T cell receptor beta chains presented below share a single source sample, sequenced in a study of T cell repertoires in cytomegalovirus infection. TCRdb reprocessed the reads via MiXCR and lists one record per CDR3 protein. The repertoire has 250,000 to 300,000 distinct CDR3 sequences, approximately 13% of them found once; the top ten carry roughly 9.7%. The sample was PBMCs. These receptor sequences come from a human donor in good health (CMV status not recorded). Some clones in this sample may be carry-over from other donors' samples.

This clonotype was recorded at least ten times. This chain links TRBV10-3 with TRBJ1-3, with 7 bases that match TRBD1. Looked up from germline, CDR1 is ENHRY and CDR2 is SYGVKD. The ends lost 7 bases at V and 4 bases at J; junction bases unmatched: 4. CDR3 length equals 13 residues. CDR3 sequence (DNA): TGTGCCATCACAGGGGGGCCCGGAAACACCATATATTTT. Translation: CAITGGPGNTIYF.

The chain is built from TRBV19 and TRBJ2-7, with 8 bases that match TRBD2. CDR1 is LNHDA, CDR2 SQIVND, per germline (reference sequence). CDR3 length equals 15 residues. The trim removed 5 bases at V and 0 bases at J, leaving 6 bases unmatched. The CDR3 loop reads CASSVTSGASYEQYF. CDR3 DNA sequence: TGTGCCAGTAGTGTCACTAGCGGAGCCTCCTACGAGCAGTACTTC.

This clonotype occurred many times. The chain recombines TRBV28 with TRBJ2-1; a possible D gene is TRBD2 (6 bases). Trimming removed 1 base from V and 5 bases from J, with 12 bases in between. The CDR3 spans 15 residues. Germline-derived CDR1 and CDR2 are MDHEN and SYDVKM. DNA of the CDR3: TGTGCCAGCAGTTTATTGGGACTCAGAAACAATGAGCAGTTCTTC. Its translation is CASSLLGLRNNEQFF. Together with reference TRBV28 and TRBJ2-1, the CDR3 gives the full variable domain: DVKVTQSSRYLVKRTGEKVFLECVQDMDHENMFWYRQDPGLGLRLIYFSYDVKMKEKGDIPEGYSVSREKKERFSLILESASTNQTSMYLCASSLLGLRNNEQFFGPGTRLTVL.

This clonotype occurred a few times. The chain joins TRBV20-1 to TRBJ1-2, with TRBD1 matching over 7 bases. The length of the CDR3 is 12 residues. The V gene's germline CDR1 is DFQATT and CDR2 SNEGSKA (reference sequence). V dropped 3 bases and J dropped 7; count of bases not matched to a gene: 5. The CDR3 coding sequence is TGCAGTGCTAGCCCAGGGGGTAGTGGCTACACCTTC. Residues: CSASPGGSGYTF.

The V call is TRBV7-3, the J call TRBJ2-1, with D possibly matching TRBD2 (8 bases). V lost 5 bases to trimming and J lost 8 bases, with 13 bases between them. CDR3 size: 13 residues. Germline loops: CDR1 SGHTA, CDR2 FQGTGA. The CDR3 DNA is TGTGCCAGCAGCCCGGGAGGGGGCCATGAGCAGTTCTTC. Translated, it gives CASSPGGGHEQFF.

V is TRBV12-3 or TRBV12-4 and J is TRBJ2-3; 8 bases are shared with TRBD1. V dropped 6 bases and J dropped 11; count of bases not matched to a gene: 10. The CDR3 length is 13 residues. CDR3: CASSSHSGGEQYF. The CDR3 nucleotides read TGTGCCAGCAGCTCACATTCAGGGGGCGAGCAGTATTTT.

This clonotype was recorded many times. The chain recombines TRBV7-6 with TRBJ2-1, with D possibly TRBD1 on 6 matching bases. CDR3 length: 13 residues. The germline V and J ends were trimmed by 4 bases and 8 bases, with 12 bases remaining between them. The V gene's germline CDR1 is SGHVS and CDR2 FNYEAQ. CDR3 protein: CASSYPKGDEQFF. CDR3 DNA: TGTGCCAGCAGCTACCCGAAGGGGGATGAGCAGTTCTTC.

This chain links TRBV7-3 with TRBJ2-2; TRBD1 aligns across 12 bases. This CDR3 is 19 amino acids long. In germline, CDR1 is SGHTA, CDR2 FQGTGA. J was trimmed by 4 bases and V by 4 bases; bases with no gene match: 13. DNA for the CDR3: TGTGCCAGCAGCTCCCGGGACAGGGGGCGCGGGGAAGGCACCGGGGAGCTGTTTTTT. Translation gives CASSSRDRGRGEGTGELFF.

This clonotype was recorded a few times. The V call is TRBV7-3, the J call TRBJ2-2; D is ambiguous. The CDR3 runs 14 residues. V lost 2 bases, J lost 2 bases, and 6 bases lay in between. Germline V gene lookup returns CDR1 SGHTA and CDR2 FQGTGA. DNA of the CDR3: TGTGCCAGCAGCTTACTTCTAAACACCGGGGAGCTGTTTTTT. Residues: CASSLLLNTGELFF.